Listed below are T cell receptor beta chains from one sample, sequenced in a study of CD8+ T cells in alopecia areata. Generated by immunoSEQ multiplex PCR, the TCRdb table keeps only in-frame clones and is missing some. Of roughly 150,000 clones in the sample, more than 45% were seen once. The source material was CD8+ T cells sorted from blood, sampled at week 0. The receptors derive from a human donor with alopecia areata. CDR3s include the opening cysteine and the closing phenylalanine or tryptophan. A D gene is named only where the DNA matches it firmly. Clone size is stated in some rows and not others, as once, few, many or a class when expanded.

TRBJ1-2	.	.	TRBV7-9	15	TGTGCCAGCAGCCAGACAGGAGTGGGGAACTATGGCTACACCTTC	CASSQTGVGNYGYTF
TRBJ2-1	.	.	TRBV10-3	15	TGTGCCATCAGTGAGTCGAACGGGGGCGGAGATGAGCAGTTCTTC	CAISESNGGGDEQFF
TRBJ1-1	.	few	TRBV7-9	13	TGTGCCAGCAGCTTACAGGGGAACACTGAAGCTTTCTTT	CASSLQGNTEAFF
TRBJ2-1	.	.	TRBV6-6	15	TGTGCCAGCAGGATATCAGGGAGCTCCTACAATGAGCAGTTCTTC	CASRISGSSYNEQFF
TRBJ1-2	.	.	TRBV9	14	TGTGCCAGCAGCGTAGGGAACGTACAGGATGGCTACACCTTC	CASSVGNVQDGYTF
TRBJ2-1	.	.	TRBV19	16	TGTGCCAGTAGTATGGACTCGGAGGGGGAGTACAATGAGCAGTTCTTC	CASSMDSEGEYNEQFF
TRBJ1-2	.	.	TRBV29-1	11	TGCAGCGCTGAGGACCTCTATGGCTACACCTTC	CSAEDLYGYTF
TRBJ2-1	TRBD1	.	TRBV29-1	18	TGCAGCGTTGAACGTGCGGTCGACCGGGACAGGGAATACAATGAGCAGTTCTTC	CSVERAVDRDREYNEQFF
TRBJ2-1	.	.	TRBV10-3	15	TGTGCCATCAGTGATGACCCCCTAGAACGGAGAACTCAGTTCTTC	CAISDDPLERRTQFF
TRBJ2-7	.	.	TRBV7-6	13	TGTGCCAGCAGCTTAACAGATACCTACGAGCAGTACTTC	CASSLTDTYEQYF
TRBJ2-7	TRBD1	few	TRBV30	14	TGTGCCTGGAGTGTCGGGACAGGCGACTACGAGCAGTACTTC	CAWSVGTGDYEQYF
TRBJ2-3	TRBD2	few	TRBV4-3	18	TGCGCCAGCAGCCAAGATCTTCTTAGGACTAGCGCCACAGATACGCAGTATTTT	CASSQDLLRTSATDTQYF
TRBJ2-7	.	few	TRBV5-5	12	TGTGCCAGCAGCTCGTGGGACAACGAGCAGTACTTC	CASSSWDNEQYF
TRBJ1-2	TRBD1	few	TRBV6-5	14	TGTGCCAGCAGTTCATTGACAGGGATGGAGGACTACACCTTC	CASSSLTGMEDYTF
TRBJ1-2	.	.	TRBV4-3	14	TGCGCCAGCAGCCAAGATCAACAGGGAGATGGCTACACCTTC	CASSQDQQGDGYTF
TRBJ1-1	TRBD1	.	TRBV2	16	TGTGCCAGCGGGAGCGAAGGGGGCAAAAGAGTCACTGAAGCTTTCTTT	CASGSEGGKRVTEAFF
TRBJ2-1	.	.	TRBV2	13	TGTGCCAGCCACCCTCAAGGGCGGGATGAGCAGTTCTTC	CASHPQGRDEQFF
TRBJ1-2	.	few	TRBV21-1	11	TGTGCCAGCAGTCGCCCCCGGACAGGGGACTTC	CASSRPRTGDF
TRBJ2-2	.	.	TRBV9	15	TGTGCCAGCACACAGGGAGGGTTGAGCGCCGGGGAGCTGTTTTTT	CASTQGGLSAGELFF
TRBJ2-7	TRBD1	few	TRBV9	14	TGTGCCAGCAGCGGACCGGACAGGGGAGACGAGCAGTACTTC	CASSGPDRGDEQYF
TRBJ2-5	TRBD2	.	TRBV23-1	15	TGCGCCAGCAGCCAAGAAGGCAGCGGGGAAGAGACCCAGTACTTC	CASSQEGSGEETQYF
TRBJ2-7	.	once	TRBV4-1	13	TGCGCCAGCAGCCAAGATAAGGGCTACGAGCAGTACTTC	CASSQDKGYEQYF
TRBJ2-5	TRBD2	few	TRBV5-5	15	TGTGCCAGCAGCCCGGGACTAGCGGGGGCAGAGACCCAGTACTTC	CASSPGLAGAETQYF
TRBJ2-1	.	.	TRBV7-6	13	TGTGCCAGCAGCTCGGGACCGCCCTTTGAGCAGTTCTTC	CASSSGPPFEQFF
TRBJ2-3	.	.	TRBV7-9	14	TGTGCCAGCAGCTTAGTTTCCAGCACAGATACGCAGTATTTT	CASSLVSSTDTQYF
TRBJ2-7	TRBD2	.	TRBV5-6	14	TGTGCCAGCAGCTTGGGGACTAGTTACTACGAGCAGTACTTC	CASSLGTSYYEQYF
TRBJ1-2	.	.	TRBV30	15	TGTGCCTGGAATGTGGGACGGGGGATTAACTATGGCTACACCTTC	CAWNVGRGINYGYTF
TRBJ2-1	.	.	TRBV4-3	17	TGCGCCAGCAGCCAAAAACGGAACGCCCTGTCCTACAATGAGCAGTTCTTC	CASSQKRNALSYNEQFF
TRBJ1-6	.	few	TRBV7-2	13	TGTGCCAGCAGCTGGACGGGGAATTCACCCCTCCACTTT	CASSWTGNSPLHF
TRBJ2-1	.	.	TRBV2	12	TGTGCCAGCAAGGGCGGACTTAGTGAGCAGTTCTTC	CASKGGLSEQFF
TRBJ1-2	TRBD1	.	TRBV29-1	15	TGCAGCGCCCGGACAGGGGAAGTTGCTAACTATGGCTACACCTTC	CSARTGEVANYGYTF
TRBJ2-1	.	.	TRBV30	14	TGTGCCTGGAGTGTACGGCAGGCCTACAATGAGCAGTTCTTC	CAWSVRQAYNEQFF
TRBJ2-1	.	.	TRBV7-7	13	TGTGCCAGCAGCTTAGACAGCTACAATGAGCAGTTCTTC	CASSLDSYNEQFF
TRBJ1-1	.	.	TRBV30	15	TGTGCCTGGAGTCTCTCTGGACGGTTGAACACTGAAGCTTTCTTT	CAWSLSGRLNTEAFF
TRBJ2-3	.	few	TRBV15	14	TGTGCCACCAGCAGACTAGGTGCGACAGATACGCAGTATTTT	CATSRLGATDTQYF
TRBJ2-1	TRBD1	few	TRBV25-1	15	TGTGCCAGCAGTGACGTGACAGGGGAAGTCGATGAGCAGTTCTTC	CASSDVTGEVDEQFF
TRBJ2-7	.	few	TRBV5-1	14	TGCGCCAGCAGCTTGGTGTCAGGGCAGAACGAGCAGTACTTC	CASSLVSGQNEQYF
TRBJ1-2	TRBD1	.	TRBV30	13	TGTGCCTGGAGTTTGTCAGGGGGCGATGGCTACACCTTC	CAWSLSGGDGYTF
TRBJ1-5	TRBD1	.	TRBV19	12	TGTGCCAGTAGATCAGGGGGTCAGCCCCAGCATTTT	CASRSGGQPQHF
TRBJ2-1	.	.	TRBV5-6	12	TGTGCCAGCAGCTTTGTCTTAAATGAGCAGTTCTTC	CASSFVLNEQFF
TRBJ1-5	.	.	TRBV5-4	14	TGTGCCAGCAGCGGAAGCGCGGGCAATCAGCCCCAGCATTTT	CASSGSAGNQPQHF
TRBJ1-1	.	once	TRBV29-1	11	TGCAGCGTTGCTAAGGGGAATGAAGCTTTCTTT	CSVAKGNEAFF
TRBJ2-7	TRBD1	.	TRBV30	14	TGTGCCTGGAGCGTTGGACAGGGAGCCTACGAGCAGTACTTC	CAWSVGQGAYEQYF
TRBJ2-1	.	.	TRBV4-3	17	TGCGCCAGCAGCCAAGACGCCAGGGGATCCTCCTACAATGAGCAGTTCTTC	CASSQDARGSSYNEQFF
TRBJ2-2	.	.	TRBV5-1	15	TGCGCCAGCAGCCTGGAAGCCCCGAACACCGGGGAGCTGTTTTTT	CASSLEAPNTGELFF
TRBJ2-1	TRBD1	.	TRBV9	13	TGTGCCAGCAGCGACCACAGGGGCAATGAGCAGTTCTTC	CASSDHRGNEQFF
TRBJ2-2	.	.	TRBV29-1	14	TGCAGCGCTAAGACAGGGAGGAGTGCCGGGGAGCTGTTTTTT	CSAKTGRSAGELFF
TRBJ2-7	.	few	TRBV14	13	TGTGCCAGCAGCCAAGAGTTCCCGGACGAGCAGTACTTC	CASSQEFPDEQYF
TRBJ1-1	.	once	TRBV27	16	TGTGCCAGCAGTTTATCGGACAGTCATCTAACAGTCCCGACTTTCTTT	CASSLSDSHLTVPTFF
TRBJ2-2	.	.	TRBV7-2	16	TGTGCCAGCAGCGCACGACTAACTAGCCACACCGGGGAGCTGTTTTTT	CASSARLTSHTGELFF
TRBJ2-7	TRBD1	.	TRBV29-1	14	TGCAGCGTTGGTTCACAGGGGGCTAGAGACGAGCAGTACTTC	CSVGSQGARDEQYF
TRBJ2-7	.	few	TRBV5-1	13	TGCGCCAGCAGCTTGGTTCCGGGGTCCGAGCAGTACTTC	CASSLVPGSEQYF
TRBJ1-2	TRBD1	.	TRBV27	14	TGTGCCAGCAGTCCGGACAGGGGGAACTATGGCTACACCTTC	CASSPDRGNYGYTF